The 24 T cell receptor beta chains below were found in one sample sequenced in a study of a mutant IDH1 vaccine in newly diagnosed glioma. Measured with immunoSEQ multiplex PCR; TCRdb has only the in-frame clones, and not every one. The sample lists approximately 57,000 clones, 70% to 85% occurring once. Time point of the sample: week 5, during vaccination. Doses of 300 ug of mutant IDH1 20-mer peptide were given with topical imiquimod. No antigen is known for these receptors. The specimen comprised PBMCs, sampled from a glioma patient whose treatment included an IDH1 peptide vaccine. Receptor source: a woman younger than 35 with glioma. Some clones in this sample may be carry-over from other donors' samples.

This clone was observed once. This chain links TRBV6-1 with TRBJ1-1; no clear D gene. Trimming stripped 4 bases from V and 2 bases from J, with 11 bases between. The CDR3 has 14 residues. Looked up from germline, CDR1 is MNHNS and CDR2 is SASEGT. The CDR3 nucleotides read TGTGCCAGCAGTGTGTACATATTAAACACTGAAGCTTTCTTT. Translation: CASSVYILNTEAFF.

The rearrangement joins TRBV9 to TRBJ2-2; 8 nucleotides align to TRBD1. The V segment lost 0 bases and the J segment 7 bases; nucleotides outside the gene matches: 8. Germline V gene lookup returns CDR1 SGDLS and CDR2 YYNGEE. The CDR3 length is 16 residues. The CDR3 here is CASSVGGRTGNGELFF. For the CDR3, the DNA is TGTGCCAGCAGCGTAGGGGGAAGGACAGGGAACGGGGAGCTGTTTTTT. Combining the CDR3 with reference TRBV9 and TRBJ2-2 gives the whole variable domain DSGVTQTPKHLITATGQRVTLRCSPRSGDLSVYWYQQSLDQGLQFLIQYYNGEERAKGNILERFSAQQFPDLHSELNLSSLELGDSALYFCASSVGGRTGNGELFFGEGSRLTVL.

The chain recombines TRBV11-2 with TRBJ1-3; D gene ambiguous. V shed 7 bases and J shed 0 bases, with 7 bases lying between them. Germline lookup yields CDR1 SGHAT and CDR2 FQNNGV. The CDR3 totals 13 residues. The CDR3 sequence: CASIPISGNTIYF. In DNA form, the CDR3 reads TGTGCCAGCATCCCCATCTCTGGAAACACCATATATTTT.

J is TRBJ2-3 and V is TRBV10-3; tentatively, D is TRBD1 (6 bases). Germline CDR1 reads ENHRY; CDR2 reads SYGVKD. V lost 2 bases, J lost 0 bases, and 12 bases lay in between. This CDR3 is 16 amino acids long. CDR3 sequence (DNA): TGTGCCATCAGTGAGGTTGGCAGGGGAAGCACAGATACGCAGTATTTT. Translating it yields CAISEVGRGSTDTQYF.

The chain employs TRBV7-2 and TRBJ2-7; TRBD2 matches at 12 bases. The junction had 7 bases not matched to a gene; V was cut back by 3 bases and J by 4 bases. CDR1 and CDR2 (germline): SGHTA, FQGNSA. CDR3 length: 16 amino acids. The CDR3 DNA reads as TGTGCCAGCAGCTTGATACTAGCGGGGGGTATTTACGAGCAGTACTTC. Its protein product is CASSLILAGGIYEQYF.

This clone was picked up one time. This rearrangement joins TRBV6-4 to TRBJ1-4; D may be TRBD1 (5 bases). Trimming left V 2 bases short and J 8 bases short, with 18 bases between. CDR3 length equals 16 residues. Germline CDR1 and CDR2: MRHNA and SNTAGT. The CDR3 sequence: CASSDRRRDRGEKLFF. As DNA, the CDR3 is TGTGCCAGCAGTGACCGACGGAGGGACCGAGGAGAAAAACTGTTTTTT.

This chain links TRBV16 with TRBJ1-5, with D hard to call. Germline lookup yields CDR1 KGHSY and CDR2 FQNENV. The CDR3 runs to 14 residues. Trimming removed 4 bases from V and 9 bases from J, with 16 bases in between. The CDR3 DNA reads TGTGCCAGCAGCCCTCAGGCTCAGCAATGGCCCCAGCATTTT. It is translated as CASSPQAQQWPQHF.

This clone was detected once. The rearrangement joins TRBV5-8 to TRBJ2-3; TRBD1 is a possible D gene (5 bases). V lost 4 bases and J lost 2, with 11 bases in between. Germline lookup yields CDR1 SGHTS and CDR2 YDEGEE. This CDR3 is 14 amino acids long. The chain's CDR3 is CASSPGRATDTQYF. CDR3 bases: TGTGCCAGCAGCCCCGGCAGGGCCACAGATACGCAGTATTTT.

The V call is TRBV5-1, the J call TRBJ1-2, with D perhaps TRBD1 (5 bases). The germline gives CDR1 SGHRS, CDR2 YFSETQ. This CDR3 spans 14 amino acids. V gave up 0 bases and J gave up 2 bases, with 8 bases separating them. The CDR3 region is CASSLERGNYGYTF. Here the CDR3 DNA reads TGCGCCAGCAGCTTGGAGAGGGGAAACTATGGCTACACCTTC. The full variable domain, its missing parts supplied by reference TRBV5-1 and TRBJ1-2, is KAGVTQTPRYLIKTRGQQVTLSCSPISGHRSVSWYQQTPGQGLQFLFEYFSETQRNKGNFPGRFSGRQFSNSRSEMNVSTLELGDSALYLCASSLERGNYGYTFGSGTRLTVV.

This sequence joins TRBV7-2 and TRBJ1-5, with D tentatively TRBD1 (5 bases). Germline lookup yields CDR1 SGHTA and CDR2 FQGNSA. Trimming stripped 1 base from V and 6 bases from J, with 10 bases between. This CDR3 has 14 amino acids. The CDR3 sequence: CASSLGGVGQPQHF. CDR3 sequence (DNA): TGTGCCAGCAGCTTAGGGGGGGTGGGTCAGCCCCAGCATTTT.

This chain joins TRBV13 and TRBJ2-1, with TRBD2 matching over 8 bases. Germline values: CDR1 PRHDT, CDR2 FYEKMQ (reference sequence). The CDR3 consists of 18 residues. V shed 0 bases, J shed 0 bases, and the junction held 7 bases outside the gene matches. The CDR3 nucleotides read TGTGCCAGCAGCTTAGGGGGTAGCGGGATGAGCTCCTACAATGAGCAGTTCTTC. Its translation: CASSLGGSGMSSYNEQFF.

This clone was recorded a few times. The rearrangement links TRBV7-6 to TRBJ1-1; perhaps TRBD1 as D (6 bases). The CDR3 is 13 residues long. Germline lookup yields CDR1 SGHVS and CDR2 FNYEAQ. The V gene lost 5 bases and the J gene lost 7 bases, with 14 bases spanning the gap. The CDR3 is CASSLQGSGEAFF. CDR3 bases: TGTGCCAGCAGCCTACAGGGATCTGGTGAAGCTTTCTTT.

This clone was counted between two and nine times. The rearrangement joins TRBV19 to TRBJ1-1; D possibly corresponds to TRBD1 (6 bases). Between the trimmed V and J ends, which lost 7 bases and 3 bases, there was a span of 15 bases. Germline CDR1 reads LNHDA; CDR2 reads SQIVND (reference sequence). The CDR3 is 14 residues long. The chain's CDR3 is CASTSGGGHTEAFF. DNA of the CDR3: TGTGCCAGTACCAGCGGGGGGGGCCACACTGAAGCTTTCTTT.

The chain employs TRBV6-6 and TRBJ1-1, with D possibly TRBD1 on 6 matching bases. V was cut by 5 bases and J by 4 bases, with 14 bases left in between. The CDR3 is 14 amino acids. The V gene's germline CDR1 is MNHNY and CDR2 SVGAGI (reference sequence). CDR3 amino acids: CASSPGGGVTEAFF. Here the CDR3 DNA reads TGTGCCAGCAGTCCCGGGGGGGGCGTCACTGAAGCTTTCTTT.

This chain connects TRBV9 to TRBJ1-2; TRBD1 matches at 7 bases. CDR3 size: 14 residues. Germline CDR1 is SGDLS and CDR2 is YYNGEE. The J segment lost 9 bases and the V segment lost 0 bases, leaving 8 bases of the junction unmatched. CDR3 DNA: TGTGCCAGCAGCGTAGACCGGACAGGAAGAAGCTACACCTTC. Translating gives CASSVDRTGRSYTF.

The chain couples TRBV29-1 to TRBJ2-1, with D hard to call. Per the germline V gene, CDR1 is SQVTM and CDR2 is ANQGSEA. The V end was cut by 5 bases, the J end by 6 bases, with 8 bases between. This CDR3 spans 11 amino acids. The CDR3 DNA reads TGCAGCGTTCTCCCGGGCAATGAGCAGTTCTTC. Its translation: CSVLPGNEQFF.

CDR3 DNA: TGTGCCAGCAGCACCGGGACAGGGGATTCACCCCTCCACTTT. This gives the protein CASSTGTGDSPLHF. This chain joins TRBV4-2 and TRBJ1-6; 10 nucleotides match TRBD1. V shed 5 bases, J shed 8 bases, and the junction held 3 bases outside the gene matches. The CDR3 loop spans 14 amino acids. CDR1 LGHNA and CDR2 YNFKEQ come from the germline V gene.

CDR3 in DNA: TGTGCCAGCAGTGTGACTAGCGGGGAAATAGCCTACGAGCAGTACTTC. This codes for CASSVTSGEIAYEQYF. The rearrangement links TRBV27 to TRBJ2-7, with 11 nucleotides matching TRBD2. The CDR3 runs 16 residues. From germline, CDR1 is MNHEY and CDR2 SMNVEV (reference sequence). The V and J ends lost 5 bases and 2 bases, in that order; junction bases with no gene match: 8.

The CDR3 loop reads CASRSLQHTEAFF. CDR3 DNA sequence: TGTGCCAGCAGATCACTCCAGCACACTGAAGCTTTCTTT. The V and J genes are TRBV11-2 and TRBJ1-1; D gene unclear. With 6 bases removed from V and 3 bases from J, the gap between germline ends came to 11 bases. The germline gives CDR1 SGHAT, CDR2 FQNNGV. CDR3 length: 13 residues.

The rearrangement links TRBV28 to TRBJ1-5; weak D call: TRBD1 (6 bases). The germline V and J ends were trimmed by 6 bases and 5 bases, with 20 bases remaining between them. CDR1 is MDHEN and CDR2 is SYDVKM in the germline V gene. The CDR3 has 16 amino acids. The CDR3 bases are TGTGCCAGCAGCCCTCGAGGGGGGTGGATCGATCAGCCCCAGCATTTT. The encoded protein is CASSPRGGWIDQPQHF.

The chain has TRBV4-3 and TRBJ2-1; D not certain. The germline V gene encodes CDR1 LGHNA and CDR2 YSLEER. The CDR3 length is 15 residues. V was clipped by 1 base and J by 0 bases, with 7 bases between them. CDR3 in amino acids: CASSQGATSYNEQFF. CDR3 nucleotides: TGCGCCAGCAGCCAAGGGGCTACCTCCTACAATGAGCAGTTCTTC.

The CDR3 region is CASSQEARGDYEQYF. In DNA form, the CDR3 reads TGTGCCAGCAGCCAAGAAGCGCGGGGGGACTACGAGCAGTACTTC. The rearrangement links TRBV4-2 to TRBJ2-7; the match to TRBD2 covers 8 bases. J was trimmed by 3 bases and V by 0 bases; bases with no gene match: 4. The CDR3 sequence is 15 residues long. CDR1 LGHNA and CDR2 YNFKEQ come from the germline V gene.

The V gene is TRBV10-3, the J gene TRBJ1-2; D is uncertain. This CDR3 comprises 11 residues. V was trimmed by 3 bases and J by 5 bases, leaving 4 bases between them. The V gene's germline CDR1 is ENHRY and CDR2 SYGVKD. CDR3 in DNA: TGTGCCATCAGTGAAAGTTATGGCTACACCTTC. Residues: CAISESYGYTF.

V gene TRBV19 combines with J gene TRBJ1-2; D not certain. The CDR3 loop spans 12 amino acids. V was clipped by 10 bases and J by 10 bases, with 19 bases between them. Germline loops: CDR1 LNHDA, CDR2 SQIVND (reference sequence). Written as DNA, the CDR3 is TGTGCCATAGGAGGTACCTTCAGAAACTACACCTTC. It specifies CAIGGTFRNYTF.